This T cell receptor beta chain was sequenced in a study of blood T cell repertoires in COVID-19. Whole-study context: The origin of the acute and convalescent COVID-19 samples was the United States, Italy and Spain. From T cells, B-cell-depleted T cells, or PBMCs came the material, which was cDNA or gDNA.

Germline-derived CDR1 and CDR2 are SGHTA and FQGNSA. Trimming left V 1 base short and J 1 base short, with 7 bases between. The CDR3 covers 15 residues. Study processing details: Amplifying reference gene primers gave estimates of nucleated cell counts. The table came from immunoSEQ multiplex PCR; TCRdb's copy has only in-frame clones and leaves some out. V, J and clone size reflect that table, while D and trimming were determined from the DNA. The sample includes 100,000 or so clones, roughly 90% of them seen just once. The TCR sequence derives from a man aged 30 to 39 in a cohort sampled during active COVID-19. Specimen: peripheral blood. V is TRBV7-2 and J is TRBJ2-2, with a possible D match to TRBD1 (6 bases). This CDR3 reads CASSLDRVNTGELFF. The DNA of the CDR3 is TGTGCCAGCAGCTTAGACAGGGTGAACACCGGGGAGCTGTTTTTT. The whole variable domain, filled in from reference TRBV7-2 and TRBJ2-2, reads GAGVSQSPSNKVTEKGKDVELRCDPISGHTALYWYRQSLGQGLEFLIYFQGNSAPDKSGLPSDRFSAERTGGSVSTLTIQRTQQEDSAVYLCASSLDRVNTGELFFGEGSRLTVL.